This record covers a single T cell receptor beta chain. V gave up 5 bases and J gave up 4 bases; unmatched junction bases: 10. Germline V lookup: CDR1 MNHEY, CDR2 SMNVEV (reference sequence). This CDR3 has 15 residues. This sample is drawn from a study of blood T cell repertoires in COVID-19. On the study more broadly: Acute-phase and convalescent COVID-19 samples originated in the United States, Italy and Spain.

Original handling: Reference gene primer amplification yielded estimated nucleated cell counts. Profiled with immunoSEQ multiplex PCR; TCRdb holds only in-frame clones, not every one. That table supplies the V and J calls and clone size; D and trimming were determined from the DNA. The sample carries a few hundred thousand clones, 82% recorded once. The chain is built from TRBV27 and TRBJ1-1; 7 nucleotides align to TRBD1. Sample: PBMCs or T cells enriched from blood (not recorded which). The clonotype originates from a man aged 35 to 55 who had been exposed to COVID-19. The CDR3 is CASSGNRGWATEAFF. The CDR3 nucleotides are TGTGCCAGCAGTGGGAACAGGGGCTGGGCCACTGAAGCTTTCTTT.